This T cell receptor (beta chain) was captured by sequencing in a study of blood T cell repertoires in COVID-19. As for the study in general: The study drew acute and convalescent COVID-19 samples from the United States, Italy and Spain.

In Seattle, patients joined the study during active infection and were tracked longitudinally. Sequenced by immunoSEQ multiplex PCR; TCRdb stores in-frame clones only, minus some. The sample includes around 210,000 clones, almost 85% seen only once; the top ten take more than 4.5%. The CDR3 runs 15 residues. J lost 0 bases, V lost 4 bases, and 6 bases had no gene match. Germline CDR1 reads SGDLS; CDR2 reads YYNGEE. Sequencing used peripheral blood. This sequence originates from a man aged 50 or older with COVID-19, enrolled during active disease. The V call is TRBV9, the J call TRBJ1-2; the match to TRBD1 covers 7 bases. The CDR3 sequence: CASSPRTGPNYGYTF. For the CDR3, the DNA is TGTGCCAGCAGCCCCCGGACAGGACCTAACTATGGCTACACCTTC.